Below, one T cell receptor beta chain is given with its context. Its cognate antigen is unknown. Amplified TCR beta CDR3 regions were obtained using RNA transcripts as template. HTBI-primed RT-PCR formed the first round, and a multiplex PCR formed the second. Each CDR3 protein gets one entry after TCRdb re-called the multiplex PCR reads with MiXCR. This sample has fewer than 400,000 distinct CDR3 sequences; approximately 16% occur once, and the top ten carry around 1.5%. All donors with ophthalmopathy were recorded as having moderate-to-severe activity, CAS ≥3, NOSPECS ≥4 and a duration under 3 months. This sample stems from a study of Graves' ophthalmopathy and Graves' hyperthyroidism. Whole-study findings and limits: Cross-validated, the 13-signature model showed 87.88%/81.08% sensitivity/specificity, and 80%/75% in the test set. As the model predicted ophthalmopathy progression, it achieved a sensitivity of less than 71% and a specificity of approximately 72%.

V was trimmed by 7 bases and J by 14 bases, leaving 30 bases between them. The CDR3 has 17 amino acids. Germline V gene data show CDR1 as MNHEY and CDR2 as SMNVEV (reference sequence). The V call is TRBV27, the J call TRBJ1-6; tentative D call: TRBD1 (6 bases). The sequenced sample was peripheral blood. This TCR derives from a woman in her late teens or twenties with Graves' ophthalmopathy. CDR3 in DNA: TGTGCCAGCACCGTCCAGGGGTCATTCACCGGTGGAAGGGCCCTCCACTTT. This codes for CASTVQGSFTGGRALHF.